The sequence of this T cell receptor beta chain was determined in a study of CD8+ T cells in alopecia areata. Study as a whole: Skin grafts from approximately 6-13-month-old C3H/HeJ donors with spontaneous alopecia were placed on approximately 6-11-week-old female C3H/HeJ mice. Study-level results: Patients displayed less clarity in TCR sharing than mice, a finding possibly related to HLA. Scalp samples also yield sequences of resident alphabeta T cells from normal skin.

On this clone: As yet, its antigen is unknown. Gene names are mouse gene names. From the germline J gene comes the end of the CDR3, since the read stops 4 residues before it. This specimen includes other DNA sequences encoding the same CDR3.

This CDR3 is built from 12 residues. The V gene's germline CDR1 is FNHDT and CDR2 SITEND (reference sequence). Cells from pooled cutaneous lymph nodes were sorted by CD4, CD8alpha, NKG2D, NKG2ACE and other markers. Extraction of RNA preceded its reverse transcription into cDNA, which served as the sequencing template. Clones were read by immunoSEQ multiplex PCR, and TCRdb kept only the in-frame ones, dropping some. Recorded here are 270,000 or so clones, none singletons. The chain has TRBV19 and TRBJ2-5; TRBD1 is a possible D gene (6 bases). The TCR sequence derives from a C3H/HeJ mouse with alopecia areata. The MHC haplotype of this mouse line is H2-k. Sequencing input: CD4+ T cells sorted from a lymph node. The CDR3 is CASSPGEDTQYF. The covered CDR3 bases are TGTGCCAGCAGCCCAGGGGAAGAC.